The rows below give T cell receptor beta chains drawn from one sample of a study of technical replicates of blood from a handful of donors. Repertoires were generated with immunoSEQ multiplex PCR, while TCRdb's copy carries only in-frame clones and drops some. The data show tens of thousands of clones, approximately 94% seen once. Material for sequencing was T cells isolated from PBMCs. The origin of the receptors is a human donor in good health. Each CDR3 is given with its conserved first and last residue. Each record gives: J gene, clone size, D gene, V gene, CDR3 protein, CDR3 DNA. D genes are given only for firm matches. Clone sizes are given selectively: once, few, many, or a class where the clone is expanded.

j_call: TRBJ1-5; clone_size: NA; d_call: NA; v_call: TRBV2; cdr3_aa: CASSAGGGNQPQHF; cdr3_nt: TGTGCCAGCAGTGCTGGGGGCGGAAATCAGCCCCAGCATTTT
j_call: TRBJ2-1; clone_size: NA; d_call: NA; v_call: TRBV30; cdr3_aa: CAWSSDNVEQFF; cdr3_nt: TGTGCCTGGAGTTCGGACAACGTTGAGCAGTTCTTC
j_call: TRBJ1-2; clone_size: once; d_call: NA; v_call: TRBV9; cdr3_aa: CASSGSGGYTF; cdr3_nt: TGTGCCAGCAGCGGATCCGGTGGCTACACCTTC
j_call: TRBJ2-1; clone_size: NA; d_call: TRBD2; v_call: TRBV19; cdr3_aa: CASSHLIRGLAGVWAMSYNEQFF; cdr3_nt: TGTGCCAGTAGTCACCTCATTAGGGGACTAGCGGGAGTATGGGCCATGTCCTACAATGAGCAGTTCTTC
j_call: TRBJ2-1; clone_size: once; d_call: NA; v_call: TRBV29-1; cdr3_aa: CSVGQAEAYNEQFF; cdr3_nt: TGCAGCGTTGGTCAAGCGGAGGCCTACAATGAGCAGTTCTTC
j_call: TRBJ2-7; clone_size: NA; d_call: NA; v_call: TRBV28; cdr3_aa: CASEIQGSYEQYF; cdr3_nt: TGTGCCAGCGAAATACAGGGCTCCTACGAGCAGTACTTC
j_call: TRBJ2-5; clone_size: NA; d_call: NA; v_call: TRBV5-1; cdr3_aa: CASSLAMGSETQYF; cdr3_nt: TGCGCCAGCAGCTTGGCCATGGGGAGTGAGACCCAGTACTTC
j_call: TRBJ1-1; clone_size: NA; d_call: NA; v_call: TRBV7-9; cdr3_aa: CASSLALIKKTEAFF; cdr3_nt: TGTGCCAGCAGCTTAGCGCTAATTAAGAAAACTGAAGCTTTCTTT
j_call: TRBJ2-1; clone_size: NA; d_call: NA; v_call: TRBV4-1; cdr3_aa: CASSHSGSSYNEQFF; cdr3_nt: TGCGCCAGCAGCCACTCTGGGAGCTCCTACAATGAGCAGTTCTTC
j_call: TRBJ1-2; clone_size: NA; d_call: NA; v_call: TRBV5-1; cdr3_aa: CASTLAADRYGYTF; cdr3_nt: TGCGCCAGCACCTTGGCCGCGGATCGCTATGGCTACACCTTC
j_call: TRBJ1-1; clone_size: NA; d_call: TRBD1; v_call: TRBV7-2; cdr3_aa: CASSPQGRGGGTEAFF; cdr3_nt: TGTGCCAGCAGCCCACAAGGTAGAGGGGGCGGCACTGAAGCTTTCTTT
j_call: TRBJ2-1; clone_size: NA; d_call: TRBD2; v_call: TRBV5-4; cdr3_aa: CASQTGGAYNEQFF; cdr3_nt: TGTGCCAGCCAAACCGGGGGGGCTTACAATGAGCAGTTCTTC
j_call: TRBJ1-1; clone_size: once; d_call: NA; v_call: TRBV9; cdr3_aa: CASSLNRDESSTEAFF; cdr3_nt: TGTGCCAGCAGCCTAAACAGGGACGAGTCTAGTACTGAAGCTTTCTTT
j_call: TRBJ1-2; clone_size: NA; d_call: NA; v_call: TRBV4-3; cdr3_aa: CASSQDSGRAGYTF; cdr3_nt: TGCGCCAGCAGCCAAGATTCAGGGAGGGCCGGCTACACCTTC
j_call: TRBJ2-1; clone_size: NA; d_call: NA; v_call: TRBV11-2; cdr3_aa: CASSRMAGDEQFF; cdr3_nt: TGTGCCAGCAGCCGAATGGCCGGGGATGAGCAGTTCTTC
j_call: TRBJ1-4; clone_size: NA; d_call: TRBD1; v_call: TRBV29-1; cdr3_aa: CSVPDRGYEKLFF; cdr3_nt: TGCAGCGTCCCCGACAGGGGTTACGAAAAACTGTTTTTT
j_call: TRBJ2-1; clone_size: NA; d_call: TRBD2; v_call: TRBV27; cdr3_aa: CASSLGLAGDHEQFF; cdr3_nt: TGTGCCAGCAGCCTAGGACTAGCGGGAGACCATGAGCAGTTCTTC
j_call: TRBJ2-6; clone_size: NA; d_call: NA; v_call: TRBV7-2; cdr3_aa: CASTRQTGANVLTF; cdr3_nt: TGTGCCAGCACCAGACAGACTGGGGCCAACGTCCTGACTTTC
j_call: TRBJ2-3; clone_size: NA; d_call: TRBD2; v_call: TRBV9; cdr3_aa: CASSVLAGSTDTQYF; cdr3_nt: TGTGCCAGCAGCGTACTAGCGGGCAGCACAGATACGCAGTATTTT
j_call: TRBJ2-7; clone_size: NA; d_call: NA; v_call: TRBV4-1; cdr3_aa: CASSLGGLSSYEQYF; cdr3_nt: TGCGCCAGCAGCCTAGGAGGGTTGAGCTCCTACGAGCAGTACTTC
j_call: TRBJ2-1; clone_size: NA; d_call: TRBD2; v_call: TRBV9; cdr3_aa: CASSEGGRNWVVSHNEQFF; cdr3_nt: TGTGCCAGCAGCGAGGGCGGGAGGAATTGGGTGGTTTCCCACAATGAGCAGTTCTTC
j_call: TRBJ2-7; clone_size: NA; d_call: TRBD1; v_call: TRBV7-9; cdr3_aa: CASGPGQGNEQYF; cdr3_nt: TGTGCCAGTGGACCGGGACAGGGAAACGAGCAGTACTTC
j_call: TRBJ1-2; clone_size: NA; d_call: NA; v_call: TRBV11-2; cdr3_aa: CASSLVAVADYGYTF; cdr3_nt: TGTGCCAGCAGCTTAGTAGCGGTAGCGGACTATGGCTACACCTTC
j_call: TRBJ2-3; clone_size: NA; d_call: NA; v_call: TRBV29-1; cdr3_aa: CSVSVINRVTQYF; cdr3_nt: TGCAGCGTCTCCGTCATAAACCGGGTTACGCAGTATTTT
j_call: TRBJ2-3; clone_size: NA; d_call: NA; v_call: TRBV29-1; cdr3_aa: CSVEDFWGDRPLDTQYF; cdr3_nt: TGCAGCGTTGAAGATTTCTGGGGCGATAGACCCTTAGATACGCAGTATTTT
j_call: TRBJ1-2; clone_size: NA; d_call: NA; v_call: TRBV13; cdr3_aa: CASSFGGPYGYTF; cdr3_nt: TGTGCCAGCAGCTTCGGGGGACCCTATGGCTACACCTTC
j_call: TRBJ2-7; clone_size: NA; d_call: NA; v_call: TRBV5-1; cdr3_aa: CASSLGRGHSYEQYF; cdr3_nt: TGCGCCAGCAGCTTGGGCCGCGGTCACTCCTACGAGCAGTACTTC
j_call: TRBJ1-2; clone_size: few; d_call: TRBD1; v_call: TRBV6-5; cdr3_aa: CASRRDREGGGYTF; cdr3_nt: TGTGCCAGCAGACGGGACAGGGAGGGCGGCGGCTACACCTTC
j_call: TRBJ2-7; clone_size: once; d_call: TRBD1; v_call: TRBV19; cdr3_aa: CASRPQGGKKVEQYF; cdr3_nt: TGTGCCAGTAGGCCCCAAGGGGGCAAGAAGGTCGAGCAGTACTTC
j_call: TRBJ2-1; clone_size: NA; d_call: TRBD2; v_call: TRBV28; cdr3_aa: CASSLSYGLAGGVGQFF; cdr3_nt: TGTGCCAGCAGTTTATCCTACGGACTAGCGGGAGGGGTAGGGCAGTTCTTC
j_call: TRBJ1-4; clone_size: NA; d_call: TRBD1; v_call: TRBV25-1; cdr3_aa: CASSDLGQGRVKLFF; cdr3_nt: TGTGCCAGCAGTGATCTAGGACAGGGCCGGGTAAAACTGTTTTTT
j_call: TRBJ1-1; clone_size: NA; d_call: NA; v_call: TRBV5-1; cdr3_aa: CASKETTNTEAFF; cdr3_nt: TGCGCCAGCAAAGAAACAACGAACACTGAAGCTTTCTTT
j_call: TRBJ2-3; clone_size: NA; d_call: NA; v_call: TRBV9; cdr3_aa: CASSVGTGSGTDTQYF; cdr3_nt: TGTGCCAGCAGCGTAGGAACAGGGTCGGGGACAGATACGCAGTATTTT
j_call: TRBJ1-1; clone_size: NA; d_call: NA; v_call: TRBV6-6; cdr3_aa: CASSYQDTEAFF; cdr3_nt: TGTGCCAGCAGTTACCAGGACACTGAAGCTTTCTTT
j_call: TRBJ2-6; clone_size: NA; d_call: TRBD2; v_call: TRBV5-8; cdr3_aa: CASIPEWASGLGANVLTF; cdr3_nt: TGTGCCAGCATCCCTGAGTGGGCTAGCGGGTTAGGGGCCAACGTCCTGACTTTC
j_call: TRBJ2-3; clone_size: NA; d_call: NA; v_call: TRBV5-1; cdr3_aa: CASSLAAGISTDTQYF; cdr3_nt: TGCGCCAGCAGCTTGGCCGCGGGCATATCCACAGATACGCAGTATTTT
j_call: TRBJ1-2; clone_size: NA; d_call: NA; v_call: TRBV2; cdr3_aa: CASSVRHGYTF; cdr3_nt: TGTGCCAGCAGTGTGCGGCATGGCTACACCTTC
j_call: TRBJ2-7; clone_size: NA; d_call: TRBD1; v_call: TRBV28; cdr3_aa: CASSLQGVTYEQYF; cdr3_nt: TGTGCCAGCAGTTTACAGGGGGTGACCTACGAGCAGTACTTC
j_call: TRBJ2-1; clone_size: once; d_call: NA; v_call: TRBV10-3; cdr3_aa: CAISETGNEQFF; cdr3_nt: TGTGCCATCAGTGAAACCGGGAATGAGCAGTTCTTC
j_call: TRBJ2-2; clone_size: NA; d_call: NA; v_call: TRBV19; cdr3_aa: CASNSGVFTGELFF; cdr3_nt: TGTGCCAGTAACTCAGGGGTGTTCACCGGGGAGCTGTTTTTT
j_call: TRBJ2-7; clone_size: once; d_call: NA; v_call: TRBV10-3; cdr3_aa: CAVSLAGSYEQYF; cdr3_nt: TGTGCCGTAAGTCTCGCGGGGTCCTACGAGCAGTACTTC
j_call: TRBJ1-1; clone_size: NA; d_call: NA; v_call: TRBV27; cdr3_aa: CASSFSGNTEAFF; cdr3_nt: TGTGCCAGCAGTTTTTCCGGGAACACTGAAGCTTTCTTT
j_call: TRBJ1-4; clone_size: NA; d_call: NA; v_call: TRBV27; cdr3_aa: CASSKTGSSTNEKLFF; cdr3_nt: TGTGCCAGCAGTAAAACAGGGAGTTCAACTAATGAAAAACTGTTTTTT
j_call: TRBJ2-7; clone_size: NA; d_call: TRBD1; v_call: TRBV27; cdr3_aa: CASGGPGTGPYEQYF; cdr3_nt: TGTGCCAGCGGAGGTCCGGGGACAGGTCCCTACGAGCAGTACTTC
j_call: TRBJ1-5; clone_size: NA; d_call: NA; v_call: TRBV29-1; cdr3_aa: CSVRPTVNQPQHF; cdr3_nt: TGCAGCGTCCGGCCGACTGTGAATCAGCCCCAGCATTTT
j_call: TRBJ2-3; clone_size: NA; d_call: NA; v_call: TRBV5-4; cdr3_aa: CASSLPGTDTQYF; cdr3_nt: TGTGCCAGCAGCTTGCCGGGCACAGATACGCAGTATTTT
j_call: TRBJ1-5; clone_size: once; d_call: TRBD1; v_call: TRBV4-3; cdr3_aa: CASSQYRGAINQPQHF; cdr3_nt: TGCGCCAGCAGCCAGTACAGGGGCGCCATCAATCAGCCCCAGCATTTT
j_call: TRBJ2-7; clone_size: NA; d_call: NA; v_call: TRBV5-6; cdr3_aa: CASSPEAGPYEQYF; cdr3_nt: TGTGCCAGCAGCCCCGAGGCGGGCCCCTACGAGCAGTACTTC
j_call: TRBJ2-3; clone_size: NA; d_call: TRBD2; v_call: TRBV4-3; cdr3_aa: CASSQEWLAGGQDTQYF; cdr3_nt: TGCGCCAGCAGCCAAGAGTGGCTAGCGGGAGGCCAAGATACGCAGTATTTT
j_call: TRBJ2-1; clone_size: once; d_call: NA; v_call: TRBV27; cdr3_aa: CASSLSVGRGEFF; cdr3_nt: TGTGCCAGCAGTTTATCGGTCGGGCGGGGCGAGTTCTTC
j_call: TRBJ2-7; clone_size: NA; d_call: NA; v_call: TRBV7-8; cdr3_aa: CASSFTETHEQYF; cdr3_nt: TGTGCCAGCAGCTTTACGGAGACCCACGAGCAGTACTTC
j_call: TRBJ1-2; clone_size: NA; d_call: NA; v_call: TRBV9; cdr3_aa: CASSVDSGPNYGYTF; cdr3_nt: TGTGCCAGCAGCGTAGACTCAGGGCCCAACTATGGCTACACCTTC
j_call: TRBJ1-2; clone_size: NA; d_call: NA; v_call: TRBV2; cdr3_aa: CASSERIRGTGNYGYTF; cdr3_nt: TGTGCCAGCAGTGAAAGGATCAGGGGAACAGGGAACTATGGCTACACCTTC
j_call: TRBJ2-7; clone_size: NA; d_call: NA; v_call: TRBV13; cdr3_aa: CASSSLAGETEQYF; cdr3_nt: TGTGCCAGCAGCTCTCTCGCCGGGGAGACCGAGCAGTACTTC
j_call: TRBJ2-7; clone_size: NA; d_call: TRBD2; v_call: TRBV15; cdr3_aa: CATSRAPLATDEQYF; cdr3_nt: TGTGCCACCAGCAGAGCCCCACTAGCGACTGACGAGCAGTACTTC